Following are 8 T cell receptor beta chains from one sample sequenced in a study of response to subunit inactivated influenza vaccine. Via MiXCR, TCRdb re-called the RT-PCR reads, giving one row per CDR3 protein. The sample has hundreds of thousands of distinct CDR3 sequences; roughly 13% are singletons. Source: PBMCs from blood, taken 14 to 15 days before vaccination. All receptors derive from a man aged 50-60 years who received an inactivated influenza vaccine.

This clonotype has only a few counts. The chain links TRBV7-2 to TRBJ2-1; perhaps TRBD1 as D (5 bases). The V gene's germline CDR1 is SGHTA and CDR2 FQGNSA. V lost 2 bases to trimming and J lost 4 bases, with 9 bases between them. The CDR3 is 14 amino acids. This CDR3 is CASSLNRIYNEQFF. The CDR3 coding sequence is TGTGCCAGCAGCTTAAACAGGATATACAATGAGCAGTTCTTC. The full variable domain, in which reference TRBV7-2 and TRBJ2-1 provide the parts outside the CDR3, is GAGVSQSPSNKVTEKGKDVELRCDPISGHTALYWYRQSLGQGLEFLIYFQGNSAPDKSGLPSDRFSAERTGGSVSTLTIQRTQQEDSAVYLCASSLNRIYNEQFFGPGTRLTVL.

The rearrangement joins TRBV4-2 to TRBJ1-1; 7 bases are shared with TRBD1. Germline V gene sequence: CDR1 LGHNA, CDR2 YNFKEQ. The V segment lost 3 bases and the J segment 0 bases; nucleotides outside the gene matches: 7. CDR3 length equals 16 residues. CDR3 DNA: TGTGCCAGCAGCCAGAAAGTGGGACAGTTGAACACTGAAGCTTTCTTT. This gives the protein CASSQKVGQLNTEAFF.

The chain links TRBV3-1 to TRBJ1-6, with 10 nucleotides matching TRBD1. Germline lookup yields CDR1 LGHDT and CDR2 YNNKEL (reference sequence). The CDR3 consists of 15 residues. Losses at the gene ends were 4 bases for V and 7 bases for J; bases not matched to a gene: 4. The CDR3 region is CASSPGGQGNSPLHF. In DNA form, the CDR3 reads TGTGCCAGCAGCCCCGGGGGACAGGGGAATTCACCCCTCCACTTT.

This clonotype was counted many times. The chain combines TRBV4-3 with TRBJ2-2, with TRBD1 matching 11 bases. Germline values: CDR1 LGHNA, CDR2 YSLEER. CDR3 length: 20 amino acids. J was trimmed by 0 bases and V by 4 bases; bases with no gene match: 13. In DNA form, the CDR3 reads TGCGCCAGCAGCCGACATAAGGACAGGGGGCCCCCTACGAACACCGGGGAGCTGTTTTTT. This encodes CASSRHKDRGPPTNTGELFF.

In this sample, this clonotype turned up a few times. The V call is TRBV6-2 or TRBV6-3, the J call TRBJ2-1, with 9 positions matching TRBD2. Germline V gene sequence: CDR1 MNHEY, CDR2 SVGEGT. J lost 10 bases, V lost 8 bases, and 12 bases had no gene match. The CDR3 is 14 residues long. The CDR3 sequence: CASGLAGPLSEQFF. The CDR3 DNA follows: TGTGCCAGCGGCCTAGCGGGACCCCTAAGCGAGCAGTTCTTC.

The chain has TRBV20-1 and TRBJ2-7; 9 positions match TRBD2. J was trimmed by 9 bases and V by 3 bases; bases with no gene match: 12. Germline V gene data show CDR1 as DFQATT and CDR2 as SNEGSKA (reference sequence). This CDR3 has 14 amino acids. CDR3 residues: CSASSSSGVTAQYF. The DNA of the CDR3 is TGCAGTGCTAGTTCTTCTAGCGGGGTTACCGCGCAGTACTTC.

Many counts were recorded for this clonotype. The V call is TRBV20-1, the J call TRBJ2-7; 9 bases line up with TRBD1. The CDR3 has 16 residues. With 0 bases clipped from V and 5 bases from J, the junction kept 11 bases outside the gene matches. Germline CDR1 and CDR2: DFQATT and SNEGSKA (reference sequence). The CDR3 loop reads CSARDLGTGIFHEQYF. In nucleotides, the CDR3 is TGCAGTGCTAGAGATCTGGGGACAGGGATTTTCCACGAGCAGTACTTC.

This clonotype was picked up a small number of times. V gene TRBV24-1 combines with J gene TRBJ2-5; D may be TRBD2 (5 bases). Trimming removed 7 bases at V and 0 bases at J, with 8 bases between. Germline V gene lookup returns CDR1 KGHDR and CDR2 SFDVKD. The CDR3 totals 13 residues. CDR3 loop: CATSQTNQETQYF. The CDR3 DNA sequence: TGTGCCACCAGCCAGACTAACCAAGAGACCCAGTACTTC.